The 8 T cell receptor beta chains below all came from one sample that was sequenced in a study of cytomegalovirus exposure and HLA in healthy donors. The PCR employed 60 Vbeta primers together with 13 Jbeta primers. Method: immunoSEQ multiplex PCR; TCRdb's copy keeps in-frame clones and lacks some. This listing includes roughly 140,000 clones. Sequencing used PBMCs. Receptors originate from a man aged 40-55 years in good health and CMV-seronegative.

This chain links TRBV6-1 with TRBJ2-1; 7 nucleotides agree with TRBD1. V was pared by 7 bases and J by 1 base, with 7 bases of the junction left unmatched. Germline CDR1 reads MNHNS; CDR2 reads SASEGT. The CDR3 runs to 15 residues. CDR3 coding DNA: TGTGCCAGCATTCGTACAGGGGTTTCCTACAATGAGCAGTTCTTC. Translation: CASIRTGVSYNEQFF.

CDR3: CASRGSGQGAGGYTF. In DNA form, the CDR3 reads TGTGCCAGCAGGGGATCGGGACAGGGGGCAGGCGGCTACACCTTC. This sequence joins TRBV2 and TRBJ1-2; 12 nucleotides agree with TRBD1. Losses at the gene ends were 6 bases for V and 8 bases for J; bases not matched to a gene: 10. Germline lookup yields CDR1 SNHLY and CDR2 FYNNEI. This CDR3 spans 15 amino acids.

The J gene is TRBJ2-7, the V gene TRBV10-3; 7 bases map to TRBD1. Germline V gene data show CDR1 as ENHRY and CDR2 as SYGVKD. V lost 6 bases to trimming and J lost 7 bases; unmatched junction nucleotides: 12. This CDR3 has 14 amino acids. The CDR3 DNA follows: TGTGCCATCAGAGAAGGACAGGCCGTGGGAGAGCAGTACTTC. It translates to CAIREGQAVGEQYF.

This rearrangement joins TRBV19 to TRBJ1-2; TRBD1 aligns across 9 bases. V gave up 7 bases and J gave up 6 bases; unmatched junction bases: 9. The CDR3 extends over 14 amino acids. Germline V gene data show CDR1 as LNHDA and CDR2 as SQIVND (reference sequence). The chain's CDR3 is CASTRTGARDGYTF. For the CDR3, the DNA is TGTGCCAGTACCAGGACAGGGGCGAGGGATGGCTACACCTTC.

The J gene is TRBJ2-3, the V gene TRBV5-4, with D perhaps matching TRBD2 (6 bases). Germline assignment: CDR1 SGHNT and CDR2 YYREEE (reference sequence). V lost 0 bases and J lost 4, with 12 bases in between. This CDR3 has 15 residues. The CDR3 DNA reads TGTGCCAGCAGCTTGGGGCAGGGAGGCGCAGATACGCAGTATTTT. This gives the protein CASSLGQGGADTQYF.

The chain is built from TRBV7-5 and TRBJ1-6. TRBV7-5 is a documented pseudogene. This CDR3 contains 15 residues. CDR3 bases: TGTGTCAGAAGCTTAGGTCGGGGCTATAATTCACCCCTCCACTTT. Its translation: CVRSLGRGYNSPLHF.

V is TRBV27 and J is TRBJ1-1; D may be TRBD1 (6 bases). Germline CDR1 and CDR2: MNHEY and SMNVEV (reference sequence). V was pared by 3 bases and J by 4 bases, with 18 bases between. The CDR3 consists of 16 residues. DNA of the CDR3: TGTGCCAGCAGTTTTCGAGTAGGGGGTGGGGGCACTGAAGCTTTCTTT. As protein: CASSFRVGGGGTEAFF.

The chain couples TRBV2 to TRBJ1-4; TRBD1 is a possible D gene (5 bases). The germline V and J ends were trimmed by 4 bases and 2 bases, with 8 bases remaining between them. The V gene's germline CDR1 is SNHLY and CDR2 FYNNEI. CDR3 length: 14 amino acids. The CDR3 sequence is CASSAGWTNEKLFF. The CDR3 coding sequence is TGTGCCAGCAGTGCAGGGTGGACTAATGAAAAACTGTTTTTT.